A selection of T cell receptor beta chains follows, all from one sample in a study of T cell changes during pregnancy in multiple sclerosis. The method was immunoSEQ multiplex PCR; TCRdb's version includes in-frame clones alone and lacks a portion of them. Of some 47,000 clones detected, approximately 96% appear once; the ten largest clones hold 0.89%. Sequencing used peripheral blood, obtained in the second trimester of pregnancy. These TCRs come from a female donor with multiple sclerosis, enrolled in a pregnancy study. Each CDR3 is given with its conserved first and last residue. Fields, in order: V gene, D gene, J gene, clone size, CDR3 protein, CDR3 DNA. A D gene is named only where the DNA matches it firmly. Clone size appears in some rows only: once, few, many, or a class for an expanded clone.

TRBV5-1	NA	TRBJ2-5	NA	CASSLAVGAETQYF	TGCGCCAGCAGCTTGGCAGTGGGCGCAGAGACCCAGTACTTC
TRBV11-1	TRBD2	TRBJ2-1	NA	CASSLVPGTSGSNEQFF	TGTGCCAGCAGCTTAGTGCCCGGGACTAGCGGGAGTAATGAGCAGTTCTTC
TRBV28	TRBD1	TRBJ1-2	NA	CASTLGQALYTF	TGTGCCAGCACCTTGGGACAGGCCCTCTACACCTTC
TRBV25-1	TRBD2	TRBJ2-7	NA	CASSPGGVAGYEQYF	TGTGCCAGCAGTCCCGGGGGGGTAGCGGGTTACGAGCAGTACTTC
TRBV28	TRBD2	TRBJ2-4	few	CASSLRGAGLRNIQYF	TGTGCCAGCAGTTTAAGGGGAGCGGGGTTAAGAAACATTCAGTACTTC
TRBV4-3	NA	TRBJ2-2	once	CASSQDVTGSVELFF	TGCGCCAGCAGCCAAGATGTAACAGGCAGCGTAGAGCTGTTTTTT
TRBV5-1	TRBD1	TRBJ2-1	NA	CASTDRVGHNEQFF	TGCGCCTCGACGGACAGGGTAGGCCACAATGAGCAGTTCTTC
TRBV7-3	NA	TRBJ2-6	NA	CASTDRHSGANVLTF	TGTGCCAGCACTGACAGGCACTCTGGGGCCAACGTCCTGACTTTC
TRBV6-5	NA	TRBJ1-2	NA	CASKSLEGYGYTF	TGTGCCAGCAAATCCCTAGAGGGCTATGGCTACACCTTC
TRBV7-8	NA	TRBJ1-5	NA	CASRGGGNQPQHF	TGTGCCAGCAGGGGCGGGGGCAATCAGCCCCAGCATTTT
TRBV7-9	TRBD2	TRBJ2-3	NA	CASSLAGGLESDTQYF	TGTGCCAGCAGCTTAGCGGGGGGACTAGAATCAGATACGCAGTATTTT
TRBV19	TRBD1	TRBJ1-2	NA	CASSPDRAGWGYTF	TGTGCCAGTAGTCCGGACAGGGCGGGATGGGGCTACACCTTC
TRBV7-3	TRBD2	TRBJ2-1	NA	CASSWDSGTNNEQFF	TGTGCCAGCAGCTGGGATAGCGGGACAAACAATGAGCAGTTCTTC
TRBV6-1	TRBD1	TRBJ2-1	NA	CASQGQFSSYNEQFF	TGTGCCAGCCAGGGACAGTTCAGCTCCTACAATGAGCAGTTCTTC
TRBV5-1	TRBD1	TRBJ1-2	NA	CASSVNPGQESSF	TGCGCCAGCAGCGTAAATCCGGGACAGGAATCGTCCTTC
TRBV30	NA	TRBJ1-5	NA	CAWRRRGAINQPQHF	TGTGCCTGGAGACGGAGGGGAGCGATCAATCAGCCCCAGCATTTT
TRBV6-6	NA	TRBJ1-4	NA	CASSLTQGGEKLFF	TGTGCCAGCAGCCTCACGCAGGGAGGTGAAAAACTGTTTTTT
TRBV18	TRBD2	TRBJ2-3	once	CASSPRTSGATQYF	TGTGCCAGCTCACCAAGGACTAGCGGGGCCACGCAGTATTTT
TRBV28	TRBD1	TRBJ1-5	NA	CASSSGGRNQPQHF	TGTGCCAGCAGTTCAGGGGGACGCAATCAGCCCCAGCATTTT
TRBV30	NA	TRBJ2-3	NA	CAWSVRQSDTQYF	TGTGCCTGGAGTGTACGCCAGTCAGATACGCAGTATTTT
TRBV12-5	TRBD2	TRBJ2-1	NA	CASGLSGGYSYNEQFF	TGTGCTAGTGGTTTGAGCGGGGGTTACTCATACAATGAGCAGTTCTTC
TRBV5-6	TRBD1	TRBJ1-2	NA	CASREGADSGLDGYTF	TGTGCCAGCAGAGAGGGGGCGGACAGCGGGCTTGATGGCTACACCTTC
TRBV7-9	NA	TRBJ2-5	NA	CASRKGGEPQYF	TGTGCCAGCAGGAAAGGGGGTGAGCCCCAGTACTTC
TRBV28	NA	TRBJ1-4	once	CASSLGARLGELFF	TGTGCCAGCAGTTTAGGGGCACGTTTAGGGGAACTGTTTTTT
TRBV2	NA	TRBJ2-2	once	CASTTDRPNTGELFF	TGTGCCAGCACTACCGACAGACCGAACACCGGGGAGCTGTTTTTT